This entry features one TCR beta chain sequence. The antigen remains unidentified. Clones were read by immunoSEQ multiplex PCR, and TCRdb kept only the in-frame ones, dropping some. There are over 10,000 clones in the sample; 70% to 85% occur only once, and 8.5% to 9% lies in the top ten. This sample was taken from a study of graft-versus-host responses after intestinal transplantation. Study context: Recipients were given multivisceral, liver-intestinal, or isolated intestinal transplants. Anti-thymocyte globulin induction, then tacrolimus and steroids for about 3 years, went to all recipients. Points from the study as a whole: GvH clones appeared in recipient marrow, some first in ileum or blood. Some patients had graft-donor T cell macrochimerism, and their allografts showed high graft-versus-host to host-versus-graft clonal ratios.

The V gene lost 0 bases and the J gene lost 3 bases, with 11 bases spanning the gap. This CDR3 is 16 amino acids long. Germline V CDR1 and CDR2: LNHNV, YYDKDF (reference sequence). The input for sequencing was PBMCs, taken almost 310 days after intestinal transplant. The V call is TRBV15, the J call TRBJ1-4, with D possibly matching TRBD1 (5 bases). The source of this sequence is a human patient who received an intestinal transplant, so some T cells may come from the graft donor. The CDR3 protein is CATSRDRAGPNEKLFF. The DNA of the CDR3 is TGTGCCACCAGCAGAGATAGGGCAGGGCCTAATGAAAAACTGTTTTTT.